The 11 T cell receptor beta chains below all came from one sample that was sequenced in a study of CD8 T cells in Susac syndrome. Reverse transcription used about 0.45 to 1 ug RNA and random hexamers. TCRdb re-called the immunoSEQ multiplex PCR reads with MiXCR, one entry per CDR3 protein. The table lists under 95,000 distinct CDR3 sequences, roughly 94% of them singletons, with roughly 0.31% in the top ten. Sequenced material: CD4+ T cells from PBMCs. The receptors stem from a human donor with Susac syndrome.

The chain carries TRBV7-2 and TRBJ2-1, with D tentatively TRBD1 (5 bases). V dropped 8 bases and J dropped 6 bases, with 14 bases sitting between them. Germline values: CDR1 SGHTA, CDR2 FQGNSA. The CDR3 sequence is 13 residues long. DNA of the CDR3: TGTGCCAGCTTTCGGGCAGGGCCCAATGAGCAGTTCTTC. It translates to CASFRAGPNEQFF.

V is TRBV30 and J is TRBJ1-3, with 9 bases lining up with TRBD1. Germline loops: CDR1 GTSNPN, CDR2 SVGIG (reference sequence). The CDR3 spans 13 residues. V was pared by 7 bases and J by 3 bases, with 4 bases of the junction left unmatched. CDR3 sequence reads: CALDRGSGNTIYF. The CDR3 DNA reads TGTGCCTTGGACAGGGGAAGTGGAAACACCATATATTTT.

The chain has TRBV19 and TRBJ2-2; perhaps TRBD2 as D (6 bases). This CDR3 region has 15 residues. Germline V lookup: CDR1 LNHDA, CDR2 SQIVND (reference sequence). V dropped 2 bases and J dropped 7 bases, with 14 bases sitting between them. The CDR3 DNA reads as TGTGCCAGTAGTATACGGGCAGCGGGCGGCGGGGAGCTGTTTTTT. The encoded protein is CASSIRAAGGGELFF.

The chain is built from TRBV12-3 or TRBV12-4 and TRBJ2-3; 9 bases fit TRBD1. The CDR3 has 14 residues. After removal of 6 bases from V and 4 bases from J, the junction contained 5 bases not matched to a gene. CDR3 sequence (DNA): TGTGCCAGCAGAGGGACAGGGAGCCCAGATACGCAGTATTTT. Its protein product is CASRGTGSPDTQYF.

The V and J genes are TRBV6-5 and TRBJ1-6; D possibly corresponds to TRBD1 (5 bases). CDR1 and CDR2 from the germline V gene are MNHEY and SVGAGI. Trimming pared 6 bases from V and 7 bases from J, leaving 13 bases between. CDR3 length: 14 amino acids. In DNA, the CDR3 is TGTGCCAGCAGCATTGGGACGGAGAATTCACCCCTCCACTTT. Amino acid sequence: CASSIGTENSPLHF.

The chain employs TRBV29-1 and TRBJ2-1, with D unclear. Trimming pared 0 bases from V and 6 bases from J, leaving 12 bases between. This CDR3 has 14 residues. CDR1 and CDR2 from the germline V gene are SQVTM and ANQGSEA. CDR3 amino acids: CSVEDPGRLNEQFF. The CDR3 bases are TGCAGCGTTGAAGATCCAGGACGGCTCAATGAGCAGTTCTTC.

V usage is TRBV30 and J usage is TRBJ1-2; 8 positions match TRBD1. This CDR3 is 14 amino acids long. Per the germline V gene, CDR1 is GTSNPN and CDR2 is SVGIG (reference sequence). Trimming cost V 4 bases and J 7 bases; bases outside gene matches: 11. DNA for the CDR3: TGTGCCTGGATGGCCGGACAGGGAGTGCGTGGCTACACCTTC. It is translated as CAWMAGQGVRGYTF.

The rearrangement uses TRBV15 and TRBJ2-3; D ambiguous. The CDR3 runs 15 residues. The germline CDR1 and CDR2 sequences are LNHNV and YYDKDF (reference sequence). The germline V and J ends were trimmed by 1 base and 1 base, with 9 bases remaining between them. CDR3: CATSRVTDGTDTQYF. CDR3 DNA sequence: TGTGCCACCAGCAGAGTTACCGACGGCACAGATACGCAGTATTTT.

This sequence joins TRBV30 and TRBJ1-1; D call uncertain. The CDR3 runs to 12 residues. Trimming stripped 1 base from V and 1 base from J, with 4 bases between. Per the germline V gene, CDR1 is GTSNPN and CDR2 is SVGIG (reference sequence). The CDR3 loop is CAWSDGNTEAFF. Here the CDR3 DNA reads TGTGCCTGGAGTGACGGGAACACTGAAGCTTTCTTT.

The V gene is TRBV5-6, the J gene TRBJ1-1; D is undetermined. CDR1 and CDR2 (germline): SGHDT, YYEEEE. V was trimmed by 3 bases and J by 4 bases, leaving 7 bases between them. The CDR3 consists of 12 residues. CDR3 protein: CASSSDGTEAFF. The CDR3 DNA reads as TGTGCCAGCAGCTCGGACGGCACTGAAGCTTTCTTT. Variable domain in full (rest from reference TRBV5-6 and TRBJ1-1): DAGVTQSPTHLIKTRGQQVTLRCSPKSGHDTVSWYQQALGQGPQFIFQYYEEEERQRGNFPDRFSGHQFPNYSSELNVNALLLGDSALYLCASSSDGTEAFFGQGTRLTVV.

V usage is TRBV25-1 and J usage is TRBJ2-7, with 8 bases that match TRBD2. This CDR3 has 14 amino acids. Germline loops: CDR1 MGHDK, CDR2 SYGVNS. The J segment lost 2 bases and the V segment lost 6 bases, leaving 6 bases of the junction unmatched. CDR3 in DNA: TGTGCCAGCAGGGGGAGTAGCGGGGCCTACGAGCAGTACTTC. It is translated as CASRGSSGAYEQYF.